The clone carrying this T cell receptor beta chain came up once. Original analysis: Reference gene primer amplification gave estimated nucleated cell counts. Sequenced by immunoSEQ multiplex PCR; TCRdb stores in-frame clones only, minus some. V and J calls and clone size follow that table, whereas D and trimming were derived from the DNA. The sample holds 300,000 to 350,000 clones, around 91% seen once. The sample is drawn from a study of blood T cell repertoires in COVID-19. About the study: Both acute and convalescent COVID-19 samples were obtained from the United States, Italy and Spain. Sources were T cells, B-cell-depleted T cells, or PBMCs; the material itself was cDNA or gDNA.

V lost 5 bases and J 3 bases, leaving 16 bases between the germline ends. This CDR3 spans 16 amino acids. In germline, CDR1 is MNHEY, CDR2 SMNVEV (reference sequence). The source material was peripheral blood. This clonotype was obtained from a woman under 30 who had recovered from COVID-19. V and J are TRBV27 and TRBJ1-4, with D tentatively TRBD1 (6 bases). CDR3 region: CASSTNNRVSNEKLFF. The DNA of the CDR3 is TGTGCCAGCAGTACGAACAACAGGGTGTCTAATGAAAAACTGTTTTTT.